The sequence of this TCR beta chain was determined in a study of regulatory T cells in long-lasting Graves disease. Whole-study results and caveats: Favoring TRBV28, TRBJ1-2 and TRBJ2-5 was a feature seen in persistent disease. Persistent patients shared 2,500 to 3,000 public clonotypes among themselves. Newly diagnosed patients shared fewer, at about a thousand.

Concerning this clonotype itself: Its antigen is unknown.

Time point denoted: persistent/refractory GD, antithyroid drugs over 5 years with positive TRAb. Scientists built the TCR library using RNA that was extracted from PBMCs. From an endocrinology department in Xi'an, China, came the patients. Both iRepertoire HTBI primers and Arm-PCR of CDR3 regions were used to build the TCR beta libraries. TCRdb processed the multiplex PCR reads anew with MiXCR; each CDR3 protein has one entry. The table lists 400,000 to 600,000 distinct CDR3 sequences, 20% to 25% of them singletons. The CDR3 covers 16 residues. Trimming pared 0 bases from V and 1 base from J, leaving 12 bases between. CDR1 is LGHNA, CDR2 YSLEER, per germline.

The gene calls are TRBV4-3 and TRBJ1-1; tentatively, D is TRBD1 (6 bases). This receptor was taken from a female donor with Graves disease. Sequenced material: peripheral blood mononuclear cells (PBMCs), taken when the disease was refractory, from a patient treated with antithyroid drugs. The DNA for the CDR3 is TGCGCCAGCAGCCAAGATGGCGGGGGCGGGAACACTGAAGCTTTCTTT. Encoded protein: CASSQDGGGGNTEAFF.